This TCR beta chain was sequenced in a study of shared clonotypes between healthy human individuals. Whole-study results and caveats: A reduction in generation probabilities was seen for non-shared clonotypes relative to those shared by all four donors. Some naive CD4 clonotypes, 4% to 6%, turned up in common across a handful of donors.

Sequencing used immunoSEQ multiplex PCR; TCRdb keeps in-frame clones, though not all of them. The sample holds around 2.5 million clones, 80% to 95% seen once. With regard to this clone: The antigen is unknown. This clone may be a read error of a much larger clone one base away.

V lost 3 bases and J lost 1; bases outside the gene matches: 1. This CDR3 is 14 amino acids long. Germline V gene lookup returns CDR1 SGHRS and CDR2 YFSETQ. This receptor was obtained from a young man in good health. Some clones in this sample may be carry-over from other donors' samples. The sequencing sample was made of naive CD4+ T cells from PBMCs. Regarding subset: CD45RA+ positively selected. The chain carries TRBV5-1 and TRBJ1-1; 9 nucleotides align to TRBD1. In nucleotides, the CDR3 is TGCGCCAGCAGCTGGGACAGGGCGAACACTGAAGCTTTCTTT. It codes for CASSWDRANTEAFF. The entire variable domain, with the rest obtained from reference TRBV5-1 and TRBJ1-1, is as follows: KAGVTQTPRYLIKTRGQQVTLSCSPISGHRSVSWYQQTPGQGLQFLFEYFSETQRNKGNFPGRFSGRQFSNSRSEMNVSTLELGDSALYLCASSWDRANTEAFFGQGTRLTVV.